This T cell receptor beta chain was identified in a study of blood T cell repertoires in COVID-19. Study-wide background: From T cells, B-cell-depleted T cells, or PBMCs came the material, which was cDNA or gDNA.

Using immunoSEQ multiplex PCR, the repertoire was profiled, and TCRdb retains in-frame clones only, with some absent. Among around 500,000 clones listed, around 87% were seen once. Symptom resolution, clearance, or two negative PCRs marked the recovered donors of Cohort 3. V lost 5 bases, J lost 9 bases, and 11 bases stayed unmatched. CDR3 length: 15 residues. Germline CDR1 is MNHEY and CDR2 is SMNVEV (reference sequence). This TCR came from a woman aged 40 to 50 who had recovered from COVID-19. The sequencing sample was made of PBMCs or T cells enriched from blood (not recorded which). The chain has TRBV27 and TRBJ2-1; TRBD2 agrees at 9 bases. Here the CDR3 DNA reads TGTGCCAGCAGTCCCAGTAGCGGGAGTTTTAGTGAGCAGTTCTTC. It encodes CASSPSSGSFSEQFF.